A selection of T cell receptor beta chains follows, all from one sample in a study of radiation and T cells in renal cell carcinoma. The repertoire was sequenced with immunoSEQ multiplex PCR; TCRdb's copy has only in-frame clones and lacks some. The data show 120,000 or so clones, about 88% seen once. Sequenced here: blood, sampled from a patient whose treatment included radiotherapy and nephrectomy. These receptors were collected from a woman in her 70s with renal cell carcinoma. Each CDR3 is given with its conserved first and last residue.

V gene	J gene	CDR3 protein
TRBV4-2	TRBJ2-5	CASSQEAGLETQYF
TRBV2	TRBJ1-5	CASKGRSGQPQHF
TRBV6-5	TRBJ1-1	CASSYVPRRGNTEAFF
TRBV25-1	TRBJ1-1	CASSGGWNTEAFF
TRBV7-9	TRBJ1-2	CASSLAQGSGGYTF
TRBV9	TRBJ1-1	CASSVGVVSNTEAFF
TRBV4-2	TRBJ1-1	CASSQQGLNTEAFF
TRBV9	TRBJ1-1	CASSVQGAHPAEAFF
TRBV18	TRBJ2-2	CASSPLSQGAITGELFF
TRBV19	TRBJ2-1	CASSIYGLAGVYNEQFF
TRBV6-6	TRBJ2-2	CASSYSTFTGELFF
TRBV25-1	TRBJ1-6	CASSEYPHGTVGSPLHF
TRBV29-1	TRBJ1-1	CSVQDGRGTEAFF
TRBV9	TRBJ2-1	CASSVSGSSYNEQFF
TRBV5-8	TRBJ2-7	CASSLGGAGGYEQYF
TRBV12-5	TRBJ1-2	CASGSDRERTGYTF